The clone carrying this T cell receptor beta chain occurred a few times. Its antigen is unidentified. Reverse transcription of roughly 0.5 to 1 ug RNA was performed with random hexamers. TCRdb independently ran MiXCR on the immunoSEQ multiplex PCR reads; one entry per CDR3 protein. In the table there are some 300,000 distinct CDR3 sequences, 70% to 90% of which are singletons. Relapsing-remitting disease, either stable or active, was present in the multiple sclerosis controls, who were treatment-naive patients. This CDR3 comprises 12 residues. The ends were cut back, 4 bases at V and 9 bases at J, with 12 bases in the middle. Germline V CDR1 and CDR2: MNHEY, SMNVEV (reference sequence). These data are taken from a study of CD8 T cells in Susac syndrome. Study-level results: The authors acknowledged that their TCR sequencing and HLA analysis involved a relatively small number of individuals.

The source of this sequence is a human donor with multiple sclerosis. This rearrangement joins TRBV27 to TRBJ2-5; D gene ambiguous. Material for sequencing was CD8+ T cells from PBMCs. CDR3 sequence: CASSSSGRSQYF. CDR3 nucleotide sequence: TGTGCCAGCAGTTCCTCTGGGCGGTCCCAGTACTTC.